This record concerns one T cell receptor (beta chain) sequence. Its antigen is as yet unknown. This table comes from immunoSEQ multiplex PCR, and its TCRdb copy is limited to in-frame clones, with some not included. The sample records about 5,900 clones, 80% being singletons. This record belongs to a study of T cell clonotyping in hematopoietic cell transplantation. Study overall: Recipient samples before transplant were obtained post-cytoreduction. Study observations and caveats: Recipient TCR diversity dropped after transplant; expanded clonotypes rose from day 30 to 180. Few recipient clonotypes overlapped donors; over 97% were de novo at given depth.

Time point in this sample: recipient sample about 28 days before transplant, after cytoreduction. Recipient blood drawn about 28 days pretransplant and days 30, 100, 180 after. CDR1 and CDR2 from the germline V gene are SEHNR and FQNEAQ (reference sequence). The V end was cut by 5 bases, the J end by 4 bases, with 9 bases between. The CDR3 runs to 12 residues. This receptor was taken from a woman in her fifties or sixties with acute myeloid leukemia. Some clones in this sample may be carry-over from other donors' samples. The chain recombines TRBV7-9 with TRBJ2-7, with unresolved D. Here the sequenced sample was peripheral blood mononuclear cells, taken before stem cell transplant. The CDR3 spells CASSPSLYEQYF. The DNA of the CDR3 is TGTGCCAGCAGCCCATCCTTGTACGAGCAGTACTTC.